These 19 T cell receptor beta chains originate from one sample sequenced in a study of shared clonotypes between healthy human individuals (dated by TCRdb to 2018 to 2020). To prepare the library, the immunoSEQ multiplex PCR assay was applied. TCRdb stores this immuneACCESS table with in-frame sequences only. Part of the clones is absent; in the studies checked, under half of the shortfall reflects unresolved V genes, and no reason is known for the rest. The sample table holds approximately 530,000 clones, of which around 96% were seen once. The top ten clones comprise about 0.064% of the sample. Sequenced input: naive CD4+ T cells sorted from blood. Per the publication, the cell subset or site label means: CD45RA+ positively selected. These receptor sequences come from a woman aged 25 to 39 in good health.

This clone appeared a single time. The V call is TRBV28, the J call TRBJ2-2; TRBD1 is a possible D gene (6 bases). Germline lookup yields CDR1 MDHEN and CDR2 SYDVKM. The CDR3 length is 15 residues. The V and J ends lost 6 bases and 5 bases respectively, with 16 bases between them. The CDR3 DNA reads TGTGCCAGCAGCCCCCTAGGGGGAAGAACCGGGGAGCTGTTTTTT. This translates into CASSPLGGRTGELFF.

The rearrangement links TRBV6-5 to TRBJ2-7, with D possibly being TRBD1 (6 bases). V shed 2 bases and J shed 1 base, with 15 bases lying between them. This CDR3 comprises 16 residues. Germline-derived CDR1 and CDR2 are MNHEY and SVGAGI. CDR3 sequence: CASSYQGPRRSYEQYF. The CDR3 bases are TGTGCCAGCAGTTACCAGGGGCCCCGCCGGTCCTACGAGCAGTACTTC.

Worth noting for this clone: The sample has other DNA sequences that encode this CDR3 too. The chain uses TRBV18 and TRBJ2-6; D is ambiguous. The CDR3 is made up of 15 amino acids. V lost 2 bases, J lost 2 bases, and 7 bases lay in between. Per the germline V gene, CDR1 is KGHSH and CDR2 is LQKENI. The CDR3 sequence: CASSPKGAGANVLTF. In DNA form, the CDR3 reads TGTGCCAGCTCACCAAAAGGAGCTGGGGCCAACGTCCTGACTTTC.

The chain couples TRBV28 to TRBJ2-5; 10 bases are shared with TRBD2. Per the germline V gene, CDR1 is MDHEN and CDR2 is SYDVKM. This CDR3 contains 17 residues. Trimming took 3 bases from V and 5 from J; bases not matched to a gene: 12. The CDR3 DNA is TGTGCCAGCAGTTTGCTCCCGCGCAGCGGGAGGGCGGAGACCCAGTACTTC. It codes for CASSLLPRSGRAETQYF.

This chain connects TRBV4-2 to TRBJ2-5; 10 bases match TRBD2. With 4 bases clipped from V and 9 bases from J, the junction kept 14 bases outside the gene matches. The V gene's germline CDR1 is LGHNA and CDR2 YNFKEQ. This CDR3 is built from 16 residues. Here the CDR3 reads CASSPLSGGGTVAQYF. Here the CDR3 DNA reads TGTGCCAGCAGCCCCCTCAGCGGGGGGGGGACTGTTGCCCAGTACTTC.

The rearrangement links TRBV7-2 to TRBJ1-2; no definite D call. Germline assignment: CDR1 SGHTA and CDR2 FQGNSA. Trimming took off 2 bases at V and 5 bases at J, with 12 bases between the two ends. This CDR3 has 14 amino acids. The CDR3 DNA is TGTGCCAGCAGCTTACCCTCTACCTTGTATGGCTACACCTTC. This gives the protein CASSLPSTLYGYTF. The full variable domain, in which reference TRBV7-2 and TRBJ1-2 provide the parts outside the CDR3, is GAGVSQSPSNKVTEKGKDVELRCDPISGHTALYWYRQSLGQGLEFLIYFQGNSAPDKSGLPSDRFSAERTGGSVSTLTIQRTQQEDSAVYLCASSLPSTLYGYTFGSGTRLTVV.

The J gene is TRBJ2-6, the V gene TRBV15; the D is unclear. The germline gives CDR1 LNHNV, CDR2 YYDKDF (reference sequence). CDR3 length equals 17 residues. Between the trimmed V and J ends, which lost 0 bases and 0 bases, there was a span of 9 bases. This chain's CDR3 is CATSRDLSSSGANVLTF. For the CDR3, the DNA is TGTGCCACCAGCAGAGATCTGAGCTCCTCTGGGGCCAACGTCCTGACTTTC.

The chain recombines TRBV21-1 with TRBJ2-3. TRBV21-1 is noted as a pseudogene. The CDR3 loop spans 16 amino acids. CDR3 loop: CASSKEGEAGTDTQYF. CDR3 DNA: TGTGCCAGCAGCAAAGAGGGGGAGGCTGGCACAGATACGCAGTATTTT.

The rearrangement joins TRBV6-4 to TRBJ2-1, with 10 bases that match TRBD2. The CDR3 extends over 15 amino acids. CDR1 MRHNA and CDR2 SNTAGT come from the germline V gene. The ends lost 4 bases at V and 7 bases at J; junction bases unmatched: 7. The CDR3 is CASSVLAGVGNEQFF. The CDR3 region has the DNA TGTGCCAGCAGTGTCCTAGCGGGAGTGGGGAATGAGCAGTTCTTC.

This chain uses TRBV10-1 with TRBJ1-5; D uncertain. V dropped 4 bases and J dropped 4 bases, with 20 bases sitting between them. Germline V gives CDR1 WNHNN, CDR2 SYGVQD (reference sequence). This CDR3 comprises 17 residues. The CDR3 region has the DNA TGCGCCAGCAGTGGTAGTAGTCGTCGCGGAGAAAATCAGCCCCAGCATTTT. Translating it yields CASSGSSRRGENQPQHF.

This chain links TRBV18 with TRBJ2-7; D is undetermined. Germline V gene sequence: CDR1 KGHSH, CDR2 LQKENI. The CDR3 consists of 14 residues. The ends were cut back, 3 bases at V and 4 bases at J, with 13 bases in the middle. Written as DNA, the CDR3 is TGTGCCAGCTCACCCCCCGGCAGGCTGTACGAGCAGTACTTC. This gives the protein CASSPPGRLYEQYF. The variable domain in full, with the rest retrieved from reference TRBV18 and TRBJ2-7, is NAGVMQNPRHLVRRRGQEARLRCSPMKGHSHVYWYRQLPEEGLKFMVYLQKENIIDESGMPKERFSAEFPKEGPSILRIQQVVRGDSAAYFCASSPPGRLYEQYFGPGTRLTVT.

The V gene is TRBV30, the J gene TRBJ2-5, with unresolved D. Near its end, the DNA agrees better with TRBJ2-7, so the J call may be wrong. This CDR3 spans 14 amino acids. CDR1 GTSNPN and CDR2 SVGIG come from the germline V gene (reference sequence). The CDR3 region is CAWSVQGFPYEQYF. CDR3 coding DNA: TGTGCCTGGAGTGTACAAGGGTTCCCCTACGAGCAGTACTTC.

The gene calls are TRBV5-1 and TRBJ2-2; weak D call: TRBD2 (6 bases). CDR1 SGHRS and CDR2 YFSETQ come from the germline V gene. The CDR3 is 15 amino acids. V was cut by 4 bases and J by 0 bases, with 10 bases left in between. For the CDR3, the DNA is TGCGCCAGCAGCCGGGAGAATGCGAACACCGGGGAGCTGTTTTTT. Translating gives CASSRENANTGELFF.

The chain joins TRBV6-1 to TRBJ2-7, with 7 positions matching TRBD2. Germline CDR1 and CDR2: MNHNS and SASEGT. The CDR3 has 14 amino acids. V dropped 8 bases and J dropped 0; count of bases not matched to a gene: 7. In nucleotides, the CDR3 is TGTGCCAGCTATACCGGGGGGTTCTCCTACGAGCAGTACTTC. Translated, it gives CASYTGGFSYEQYF.

The J gene is TRBJ2-1, the V gene TRBV6-6; TRBD1 is a possible D gene (5 bases). Germline CDR1 and CDR2: MNHNY and SVGAGI (reference sequence). CDR3 length: 15 residues. Trimming removed 5 bases at V and 4 bases at J, with 15 bases between. CDR3 sequence: CASSQGLASYNEQFF. Here the CDR3 DNA reads TGTGCCAGCAGTCAGGGTTTGGCTAGTTACAATGAGCAGTTCTTC.

This clone was counted once. The J gene is TRBJ2-1, the V gene TRBV5-1, with 8 bases aligning to TRBD2. With 3 bases clipped from V and 0 bases from J, the junction kept 11 bases outside the gene matches. The CDR3 sequence is 18 residues long. Looked up from germline, CDR1 is SGHRS and CDR2 is YFSETQ. This CDR3 is CASSSAGGGPSSYNEQFF. CDR3 coding DNA: TGCGCCAGCAGCTCGGCGGGGGGAGGCCCTAGCTCCTACAATGAGCAGTTCTTC.

V usage is TRBV6-5 and J usage is TRBJ2-2; no firm D call. Between the trimmed V and J ends, which lost 6 bases and 4 bases, there was a span of 6 bases. CDR1 MNHEY and CDR2 SVGAGI come from the germline V gene. The CDR3 consists of 12 residues. The chain's CDR3 is CASSRSTGELFF. Written as DNA, the CDR3 is TGTGCCAGCAGCCGTTCCACCGGGGAGCTGTTTTTT.

The V call is TRBV4-1, the J call TRBJ1-4; no definite D call. The CDR3 is made up of 13 amino acids. Germline CDR1 and CDR2: MGHRA and YSYEKL. V was trimmed by 1 base and J by 8 bases, leaving 8 bases between them. DNA of the CDR3: TGCGCCAGCAGCCAAGGGGGATACGAAAAACTGTTTTTT. Translating gives CASSQGGYEKLFF.

This clone was detected only once. The chain has TRBV2 and TRBJ2-5; 7 nucleotides align to TRBD2. TRBJ2-7 explains the end of the DNA better; the J call may be wrong. The germline V gene encodes CDR1 SNHLY and CDR2 FYNNEI. CDR3 length: 15 amino acids. CDR3 protein: CASSREADSSYEQYF. In DNA form, the CDR3 reads TGTGCCAGCAGCCGGGAGGCGGATAGCTCCTACGAGCAGTACTTC.